This entry is about one T cell receptor (beta chain). Antigen specificity is unknown. Researchers ran the assay at a deep level. Unsorted PBMC contributed 250 to 350 ng DNA, 30,000 to 35,000 T cell genomes, to each replicate PCR. Ten immunoSEQ deep assay plates served to sequence unsorted PBMC DNA. Using immunoSEQ multiplex PCR, the repertoire was profiled, and TCRdb retains in-frame clones only, with some absent. Of hundreds of thousands of clones in the sample, around 81% were seen once. This entry comes from a study of shared clonotypes between healthy human individuals. Study findings and constraints: The sampled material consisted only of blood, and tissue repertoires are likely to differ.

CDR3 size: 15 residues. CDR1 and CDR2 (germline): SGHRS, YFSETQ. After removal of 0 bases from V and 6 bases from J, the junction contained 1 base not matched to a gene. Sequences were obtained from PBMCs. The receptor was derived from a woman between 40 and 55 years old in good health. Some clones in this sample may be carry-over from other donors' samples. The chain employs TRBV5-1 and TRBJ2-6, with TRBD1 matching 9 bases. Here the CDR3 reads CASSLGTGVANVLTF. CDR3 DNA sequence: TGCGCCAGCAGCTTGGGGACAGGGGTGGCCAACGTCCTGACTTTC.